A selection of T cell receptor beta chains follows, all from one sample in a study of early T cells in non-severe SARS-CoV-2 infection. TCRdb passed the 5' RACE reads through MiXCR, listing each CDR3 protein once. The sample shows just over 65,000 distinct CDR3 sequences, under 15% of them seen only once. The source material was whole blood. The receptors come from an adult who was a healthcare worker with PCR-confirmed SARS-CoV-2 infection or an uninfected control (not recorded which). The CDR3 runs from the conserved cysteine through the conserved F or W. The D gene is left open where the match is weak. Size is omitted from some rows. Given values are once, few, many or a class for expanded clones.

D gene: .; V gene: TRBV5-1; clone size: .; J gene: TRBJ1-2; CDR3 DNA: TGCGCCAGCAGCTCACAAAGGGCGGGAAACTATGGCTACACCTTC; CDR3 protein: CASSSQRAGNYGYTF
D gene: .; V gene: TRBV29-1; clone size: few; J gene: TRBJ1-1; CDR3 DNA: TGCAGCGCCCTTCGTGGGGGGCAGGTGAGCACTGAAGCTTTCTTT; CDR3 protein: CSALRGGQVSTEAFF
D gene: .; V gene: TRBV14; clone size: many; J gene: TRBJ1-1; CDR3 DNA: TGTGCCAGCAGCCCTCCGGTGCCCGGGGCTGAAGCTTTCTTT; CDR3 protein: CASSPPVPGAEAFF
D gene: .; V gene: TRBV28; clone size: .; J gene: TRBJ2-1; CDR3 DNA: TGTGCCAGCAAGGACGGGAGCTCCTACAATGAGCAGTTCTTC; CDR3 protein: CASKDGSSYNEQFF
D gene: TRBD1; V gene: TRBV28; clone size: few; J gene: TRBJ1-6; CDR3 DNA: TGTGCCAGCAGTTTAGAGGGACAGGGTTTGAGAGATATCCACTTT; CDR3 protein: CASSLEGQGLRDIHF
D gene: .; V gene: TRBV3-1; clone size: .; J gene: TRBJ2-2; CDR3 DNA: TGTGCCTGCGCCAGGGTCACCGGGGAGCTGTTTTTT; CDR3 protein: CACARVTGELFF
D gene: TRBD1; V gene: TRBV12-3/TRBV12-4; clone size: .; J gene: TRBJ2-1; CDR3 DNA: TGTGCCAGCACCTCCGGGACAGCCTACAATGAGCAGTTCTTC; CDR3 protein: CASTSGTAYNEQFF
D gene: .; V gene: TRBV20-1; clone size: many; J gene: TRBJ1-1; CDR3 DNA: TGCAGTGCTAGGATAACAGGAAGTGGAACTGAAGCTTTCTTT; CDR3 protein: CSARITGSGTEAFF
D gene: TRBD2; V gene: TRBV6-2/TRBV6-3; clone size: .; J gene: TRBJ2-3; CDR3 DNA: TGTGCCAGCAGTTACCCCATACTAGCGGGAGTAACGAATACGCAGTATTTT; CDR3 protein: CASSYPILAGVTNTQYF
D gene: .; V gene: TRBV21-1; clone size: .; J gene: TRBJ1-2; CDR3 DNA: TGTGCCAGCATAACAGGGGAATACTATGGCTACACCTTC; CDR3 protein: CASITGEYYGYTF
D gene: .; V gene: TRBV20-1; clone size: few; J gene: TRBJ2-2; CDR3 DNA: TGCAGTGCTAGGGGTAGCCCGAACACCGGGGAGCTGTTTTTT; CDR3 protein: CSARGSPNTGELFF
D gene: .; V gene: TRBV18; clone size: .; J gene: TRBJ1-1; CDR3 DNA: TGTGCCAGCTCACTGCGGGACACTGAAGCTTTCTTT; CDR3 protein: CASSLRDTEAFF
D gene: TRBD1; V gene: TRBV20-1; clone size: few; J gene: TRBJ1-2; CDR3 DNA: TGCAGTGCGAAGACAGGGCGTGACGGCTACACCTTC; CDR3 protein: CSAKTGRDGYTF
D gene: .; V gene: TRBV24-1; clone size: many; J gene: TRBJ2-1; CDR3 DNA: TGTGCCACCAGTGATAGGTTCGGAGTCTTCACAGGGCACAATGAGCAGTTCTTC; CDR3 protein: CATSDRFGVFTGHNEQFF
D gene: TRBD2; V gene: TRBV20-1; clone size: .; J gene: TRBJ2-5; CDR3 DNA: TGCAGTGCCATCGGGGGACTAGCGGAGTTCCAAGAGACCCAGTACTTC; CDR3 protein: CSAIGGLAEFQETQYF
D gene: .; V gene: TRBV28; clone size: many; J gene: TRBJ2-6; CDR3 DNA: TGTGCCAGCAGTCTCCCTGGAGCTGGGGCCAACGTCCTGACTTTC; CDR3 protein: CASSLPGAGANVLTF
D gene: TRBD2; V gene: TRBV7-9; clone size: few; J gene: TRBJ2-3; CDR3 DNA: TGTGCCAGCAGCGCGGGACTAGCGGGAGGCAACACAGATACGCAGTATTTT; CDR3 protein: CASSAGLAGGNTDTQYF
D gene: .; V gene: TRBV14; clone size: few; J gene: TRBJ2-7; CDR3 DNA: TGTGCCAGCAGCCAAGAAAGCAGGGTAGGGTCGCAGTACTTC; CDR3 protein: CASSQESRVGSQYF
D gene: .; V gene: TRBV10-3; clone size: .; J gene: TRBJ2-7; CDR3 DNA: TGTGCCATCAGGGACGAGTCTCGCGAGCAGTACTTC; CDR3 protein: CAIRDESREQYF
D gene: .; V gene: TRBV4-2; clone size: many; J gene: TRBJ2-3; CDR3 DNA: TGTGCCAGCAGCCAACGTGGGGGGAAAACAGATACGCAGTATTTT; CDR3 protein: CASSQRGGKTDTQYF
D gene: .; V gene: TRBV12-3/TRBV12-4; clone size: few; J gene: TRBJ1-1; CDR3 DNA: TGTGCCAGCAGTTTCTCGCAGACAAACGAAGCTTTCTTT; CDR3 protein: CASSFSQTNEAFF
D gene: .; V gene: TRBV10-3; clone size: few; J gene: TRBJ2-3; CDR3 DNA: TGTGCCATCAGTGAACACAGCCCCAGCACAGATACGCAGTATTTT; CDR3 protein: CAISEHSPSTDTQYF
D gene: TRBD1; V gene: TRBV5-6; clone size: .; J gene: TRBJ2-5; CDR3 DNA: TGTGCCAGCAGCTCCATACGTACAGGGGCCAAAGAGACCCAGTACTTC; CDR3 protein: CASSSIRTGAKETQYF
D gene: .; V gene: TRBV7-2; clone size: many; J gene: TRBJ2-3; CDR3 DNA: TGTGCCAGCAGCCAGTACCTGGATACGCAGTATTTT; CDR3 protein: CASSQYLDTQYF
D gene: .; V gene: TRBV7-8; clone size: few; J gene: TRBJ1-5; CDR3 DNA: TGTGCCAGCAGCTTAGTGGGGTCGCTGCGGCCCCAGCATTTT; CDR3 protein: CASSLVGSLRPQHF
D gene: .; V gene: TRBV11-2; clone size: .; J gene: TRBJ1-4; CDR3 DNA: TGTGCCAGCAGCTTATTCACAGGGCGCCTAAATGAAAAACTGTTTTTT; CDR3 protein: CASSLFTGRLNEKLFF
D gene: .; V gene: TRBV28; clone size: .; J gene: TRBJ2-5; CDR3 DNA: TGTGCCAGCAGTTTACAGTATCAAGAGACCCAGTACTTC; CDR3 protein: CASSLQYQETQYF
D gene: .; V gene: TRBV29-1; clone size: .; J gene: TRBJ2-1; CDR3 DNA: TGCAGCGTTGATAACGGGGGATACAATGAGCAGTTCTTC; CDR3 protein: CSVDNGGYNEQFF
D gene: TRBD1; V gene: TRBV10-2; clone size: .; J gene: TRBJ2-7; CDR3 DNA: TGCGCCAGCAGTGAACTGACAGGGGTAGGGCAGCAGTACTTC; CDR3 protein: CASSELTGVGQQYF
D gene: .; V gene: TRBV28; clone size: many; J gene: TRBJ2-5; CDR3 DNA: TGTGCCAGCAGTGTCCGAGGGGGCCAAGAGACCCAGTACTTC; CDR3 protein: CASSVRGGQETQYF
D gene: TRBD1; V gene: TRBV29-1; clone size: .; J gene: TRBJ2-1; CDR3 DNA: TGCAGCGCTTGGGGACAGTCAAGCAATGAGCAGTTCTTC; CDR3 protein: CSAWGQSSNEQFF
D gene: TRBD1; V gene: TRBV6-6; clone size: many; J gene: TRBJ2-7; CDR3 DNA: TGTGCCAGTTCCGGGACAGTGGGGGTAAGCTCCTACGAGCAGTACTTC; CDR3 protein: CASSGTVGVSSYEQYF
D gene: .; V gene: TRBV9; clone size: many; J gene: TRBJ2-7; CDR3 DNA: TGTGCCAGCAGCGTAGCTACGGGGATCGACGAGCAGTACTTC; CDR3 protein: CASSVATGIDEQYF
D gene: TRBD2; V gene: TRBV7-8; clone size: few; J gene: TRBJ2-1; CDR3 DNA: TGTGCCAGCAGGCGTGGCGGGAGGCCCAATGAGCAGTTCTTC; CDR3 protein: CASRRGGRPNEQFF
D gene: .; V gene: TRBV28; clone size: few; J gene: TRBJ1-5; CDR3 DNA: TGTGCCAGCAGTTTATGGGGTTCTCAGCCCCAGCATTTT; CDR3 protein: CASSLWGSQPQHF
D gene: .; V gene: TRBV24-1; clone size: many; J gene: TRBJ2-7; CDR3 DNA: TGTGCCACCAGTGGTTTAGCCCTGGACAGACTATACGAGCAGTACTTC; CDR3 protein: CATSGLALDRLYEQYF
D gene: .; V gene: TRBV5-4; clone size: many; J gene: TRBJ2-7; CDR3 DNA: TGTGCCAGCAGCTTGGACCAGGGCACCTACGAGCAGTACTTC; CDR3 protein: CASSLDQGTYEQYF
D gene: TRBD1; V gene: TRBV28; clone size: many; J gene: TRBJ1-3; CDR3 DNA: TGTGCCATCTCGGGACAGCTTCCCTCTGGAAACACCATATATTTT; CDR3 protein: CAISGQLPSGNTIYF
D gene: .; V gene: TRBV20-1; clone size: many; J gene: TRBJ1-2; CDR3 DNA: TGCAGTGTTGACACCCGGGACAAGCTGGACTATGGCTACACCTTC; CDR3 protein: CSVDTRDKLDYGYTF
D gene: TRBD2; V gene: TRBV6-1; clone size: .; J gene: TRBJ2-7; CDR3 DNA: TGTGCCAGCAGTGCTAGTACTAGCGGGCTTTCTTCCTACGAGCAGTACTTC; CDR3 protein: CASSASTSGLSSYEQYF
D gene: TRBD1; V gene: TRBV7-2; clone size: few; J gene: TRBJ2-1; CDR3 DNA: TGTGCCAGCAGCTTAGCCAGGCTAACAGGGGGCAAGAATGAGCAGTTCTTC; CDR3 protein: CASSLARLTGGKNEQFF
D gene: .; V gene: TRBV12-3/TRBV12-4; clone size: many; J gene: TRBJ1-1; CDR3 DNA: TGTGCCAGCAGTTTATCCCTGGGGGCAAGAACTGAAGCTTTCTTT; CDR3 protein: CASSLSLGARTEAFF
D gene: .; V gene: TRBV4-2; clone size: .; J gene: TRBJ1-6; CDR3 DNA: TGTGCCAGCAGCCAAGTGAGGCAGGGAAGGTCACCCCTCCACTTT; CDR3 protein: CASSQVRQGRSPLHF
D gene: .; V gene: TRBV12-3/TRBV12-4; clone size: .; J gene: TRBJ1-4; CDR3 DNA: TGTGCCAGCAGTTTACGTCAGTGGAATGAAAAACTGTTTTTT; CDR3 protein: CASSLRQWNEKLFF
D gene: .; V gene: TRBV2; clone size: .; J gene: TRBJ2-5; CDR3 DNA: TGTGCCAGCAGTGAAGTGCGACAGAGACAAGAGACCCAGTACTTC; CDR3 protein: CASSEVRQRQETQYF
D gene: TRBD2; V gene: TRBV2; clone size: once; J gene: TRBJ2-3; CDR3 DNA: TGTGCCAGCAGTCCGGGACTAGCGAGCGCAGATACGCAGTATTTT; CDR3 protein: CASSPGLASADTQYF
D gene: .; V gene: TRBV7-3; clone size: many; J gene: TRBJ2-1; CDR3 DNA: TGTGCCAGCAGCTTTCCCCCGGAGGATGAGCAGTTCTTC; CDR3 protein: CASSFPPEDEQFF
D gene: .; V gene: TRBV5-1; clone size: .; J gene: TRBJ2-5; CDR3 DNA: TGCGCCAGCAGCCCTCCGGGGCAAGAGACCCAGTACTTC; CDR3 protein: CASSPPGQETQYF
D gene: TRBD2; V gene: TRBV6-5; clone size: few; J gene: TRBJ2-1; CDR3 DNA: TGTGCCAGCAGTTATTCCGGACTAGCGACCTTTGATGAGCAGTTCTTC; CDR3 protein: CASSYSGLATFDEQFF
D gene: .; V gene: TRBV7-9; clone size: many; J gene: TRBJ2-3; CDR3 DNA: TGTGCCAGCAGCTTAGGTGGCGGCGACGAGCGCGATACGCAGTATTTT; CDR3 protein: CASSLGGGDERDTQYF
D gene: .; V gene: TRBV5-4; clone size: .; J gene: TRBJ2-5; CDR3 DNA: TGTGCCAGCTCCTGGGAGGGGGCAGGGCGCGAGACCCAGTACTTC; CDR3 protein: CASSWEGAGRETQYF
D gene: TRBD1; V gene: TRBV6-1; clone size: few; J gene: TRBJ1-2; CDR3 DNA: TGTGCCAGCAGTGGTGACAGGGAGAGCTATGGCTACACCTTC; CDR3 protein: CASSGDRESYGYTF